This T cell receptor beta chain came from a study of T cells after yellow fever vaccination. The CDR3 is made up of 15 amino acids. Unmatched junction bases numbered 7, after V lost 2 bases and J lost 4 bases. Germline CDR1 KGHSH, CDR2 LQKENI. Regarding this clonotype: Its target is unknown.

Making TCR cDNA involved 5'RACE template switching, which added UMIs and a universal primer site. TCRdb recomputed calls from the 5' RACE reads with MiXCR, one row per CDR3 protein. The table lists fewer than 450,000 distinct CDR3 sequences, approximately 8% of them singletons. Study conclusions and caveats: The booster response re-showed most primary clones: approximately 95% CD4, around 85% CD8. On re-exposure, the response was weaker but peaked faster, at day 5 versus 15. The bulk population could contribute abundant contaminating clonotypes to FACS-sorted repertoires.

Sequenced here: PBMCs, sampled approximately 47 days after the first yellow fever vaccination. The clonotype comes from a man younger than 35 who received the YFV17D yellow fever vaccine. The chain couples TRBV18 to TRBJ1-1; 7 bases align to TRBD1. This chain's CDR3 is CASSPRDSKGTEAFF. The CDR3 DNA follows: TGTGCCAGCTCACCAAGGGACAGCAAAGGCACTGAAGCTTTCTTT. Complete variable domain (other parts from reference TRBV18 and TRBJ1-1): NAGVMQNPRHLVRRRGQEARLRCSPMKGHSHVYWYRQLPEEGLKFMVYLQKENIIDESGMPKERFSAEFPKEGPSILRIQQVVRGDSAAYFCASSPRDSKGTEAFFGQGTRLTVV.